Below are 20 T cell receptor beta chains sequenced from a single sample in a study of molecular identifiers for immune sequencing clone quantification. In TCRdb, the PCR reads were re-called with MiXCR into one record per CDR3 protein. The sample consists of about 640,000 distinct CDR3 sequences, just under 20% of them appearing once. Sequencing input: naive CD8+ T cells from blood, with Jurkat cell RNA spiked in. Subset defined: FACS-sorted CD8+CD4-CCR7+CD45RA+ naive T cells. These receptors came from a human donor in good health. Some libraries in this study had Jurkat cell RNA spiked in.

This clonotype was seen a single time. The junction shows a germline mismatch at one end, possibly a read error. The chain employs TRBV28 and TRBJ2-7; D may be TRBD2 (6 bases). Germline V gives CDR1 MDHEN, CDR2 SYDVKM. The CDR3 loop spans 15 amino acids. The chain's CDR3 is CASGQAGWSSYEQYF. The DNA of the CDR3 is TGCGCCAGCGGGCAGGCGGGATGGAGCTCCTACGAGCAGTACTTC.

At least ten counts were recorded for this clonotype. The chain couples TRBV13 to TRBJ2-5; no clear D. The CDR3 runs to 15 residues. Per the germline V gene, CDR1 is PRHDT and CDR2 is FYEKMQ (reference sequence). V lost 0 bases and J 5 bases, leaving 13 bases between the germline ends. CDR3 region: CASSLGPGDEETQYF. In DNA form, the CDR3 reads TGTGCCAGCAGCTTAGGACCTGGGGATGAGGAGACCCAGTACTTC.

This clonotype was seen many times. V gene TRBV19 combines with J gene TRBJ2-7; D perhaps matches TRBD1 (7 bases). With 5 bases removed from V and 0 bases from J, the gap between germline ends came to 17 bases. In germline, CDR1 is LNHDA, CDR2 SQIVND (reference sequence). The CDR3 runs to 16 residues. The CDR3 DNA reads as TGTGCCAGTAGTGCCGCGGGACAGTCCAGCTCCTACGAGCAGTACTTC. This sequence encodes CASSAAGQSSSYEQYF.

This clonotype was detected ten times or more. The chain uses TRBV28 and TRBJ2-2; 12 bases line up with TRBD2. CDR3 length: 15 residues. V was pared by 6 bases and J by 4 bases, with 3 bases of the junction left unmatched. Germline CDR1 is MDHEN and CDR2 is SYDVKM. CDR3: CASRWTSGITGELFF. In DNA, the CDR3 is TGTGCCAGCAGATGGACTAGCGGGATCACCGGGGAGCTGTTTTTT.

This clonotype was observed many times. This chain connects TRBV7-9 to TRBJ2-7; 7 bases align to TRBD1. CDR3 length: 15 residues. J lost 2 bases, V lost 5 bases, and 9 bases had no gene match. CDR1 is SEHNR and CDR2 is FQNEAQ in the germline V gene (reference sequence). CDR3 amino acids: CASSPPDRATYEQYF. DNA for the CDR3: TGTGCCAGCAGCCCACCAGACAGGGCCACCTACGAGCAGTACTTC.

A remark on this clonotype: A much larger clonotype is one base distant, so this may be a read error. This chain joins TRBV4-2 and TRBJ1-2; no clear D. The CDR3 length is 17 residues. V was pared by 4 bases and J by 3 bases, with 21 bases between. Germline assignment: CDR1 LGHNA and CDR2 YNFKEQ. The DNA of the CDR3 is TGTGCCAGCAGCCCGCCAGTCTCCACCCTCCGAGACTATGGCTACACCTTC. This translates into CASSPPVSTLRDYGYTF.

The V call is TRBV20-1, the J call TRBJ1-1; possible D gene TRBD1, 5 bases. Germline CDR1 and CDR2: DFQATT and SNEGSKA (reference sequence). There are 16 residues in the CDR3. The CDR3 reads CDAKSTDVTMNTEAFF. The CDR3 bases are TGCGATGCTAAGTCGACAGACGTCACCATGAACACTGAAGCTTTCTTT.

This clonotype was picked up a small number of times. The V call is TRBV6-5, the J call TRBJ1-1, with a possible D match to TRBD1 (5 bases). The CDR3 consists of 13 residues. Trimming left V 7 bases short and J 1 base short, with 10 bases between. CDR1 is MNHEY, CDR2 SVGAGI, per germline. CDR3 region: CASTGQGNTEAFF. The CDR3 DNA reads as TGTGCCAGCACCGGGCAGGGGAACACTGAAGCTTTCTTT.

Of note for this clonotype: Being one base from a much bigger clone, this may be a read error. The gene calls are TRBV6-5 and TRBJ2-2; D may be TRBD1 (6 bases). CDR3 length: 15 residues. The V gene's germline CDR1 is MNHEY and CDR2 SVGAGI. CDR3 bases: TGTGCCAGCAGACCCGACAGGTCGAACACCAGGGAGCTGTTTTTT. Protein sequence: CASRPDRSNTRELFF.

A remark on this clonotype: One base away lies a much larger clone, so this may be a sequencing read error. The chain combines TRBV4-3 with TRBJ2-3, with 7 nucleotides matching TRBD1. Germline CDR1 LGHNA, CDR2 YSLEER. This CDR3 spans 15 amino acids. The CDR3 region is CASSQGQSRTGTQYF. The CDR3 nucleotides read TGCGCCAGCAGCCAGGGACAGAGCCGCACAGGTACGCAGTATTTT.

Concerning this clonotype itself: Since a much larger clone is just one base distant, this may be a read error. The rearrangement links TRBV15 to TRBJ2-3; D could derive from TRBD1 or TRBD2 (5 bases each). Germline CDR1 LNHNV, CDR2 YYDKDF (reference sequence). The CDR3 consists of 14 residues. CDR3 loop: CATSTGTDTDTQCF. CDR3 in DNA: TGTGCCACCAGCACCGGGACCGACACAGATACGCAGTGTTTT.

On this clonotype itself: A clone one base away is much larger, so this may be a read error. The rearrangement links TRBV5-1 to TRBJ1-1; 7 nucleotides line up with TRBD1. The length of the CDR3 is 15 residues. Germline V gives CDR1 SGHRS, CDR2 YFSETQ. The CDR3 DNA reads as TGCGCCTGCAGCTTGGGTACAGGGGTTTACACTGAAGCTTTCTTT. As protein: CACSLGTGVYTEAFF.

This clonotype was found a few times. The CDR3 is CASSYGTGEIWAQHF. The CDR3 DNA sequence: TGTGCCAGCAGTTACGGGACAGGGGAAATTTGGGCCCAGCATTTT. This sequence joins TRBV6-5 and TRBJ1-5; 10 nucleotides match TRBD1. The CDR3 contains 15 residues. The trim removed 2 bases at V and 11 bases at J, leaving 9 bases unmatched. Germline CDR1 is MNHEY and CDR2 is SVGAGI.

At least ten counts were recorded for this clonotype. The CDR3: CASSRGQNTEAFF. For the CDR3, the DNA is TGTGCCAGCAGCCGTGGACAGAACACTGAAGCTTTCTTT. The chain carries TRBV6-5 and TRBJ1-1; maybe TRBD1 (5 bases). V was clipped by 6 bases and J by 1 base, with 9 bases between them. CDR1 MNHEY and CDR2 SVGAGI come from the germline V gene. The CDR3 consists of 13 residues.

This clonotype was counted only a few times. The rearrangement joins TRBV19 to TRBJ1-3, with 9 positions matching TRBD1. This CDR3 region has 13 residues. V was pared by 4 bases and J by 8 bases, with 3 bases of the junction left unmatched. CDR1 is LNHDA, CDR2 SQIVND, per germline (reference sequence). This chain's CDR3 is CASSRTGDDTIYF. CDR3 nucleotides: TGTGCCAGTAGTAGGACAGGGGACGACACCATATATTTT.

This chain connects TRBV7-6 to TRBJ2-3; 9 positions agree with TRBD2. With 3 bases clipped from V and 4 bases from J, the junction kept 8 bases outside the gene matches. Germline-derived CDR1 and CDR2 are SGHVS and FNYEAQ. The CDR3 runs 16 residues. This chain's CDR3 is CASSFSSGKPPDTQYF. The CDR3 DNA reads TGTGCCAGCAGCTTTTCTAGCGGGAAGCCCCCAGATACGCAGTATTTT.

This sequence joins TRBV12-3 or TRBV12-4 and TRBJ2-7, with D tentatively TRBD1 (5 bases). CDR3 length: 16 amino acids. The V and J ends lost 4 bases and 1 base respectively, with 17 bases between them. The CDR3 spells CASSSSVRAISYEQYF. The CDR3, as DNA: TGTGCCAGCAGTTCCTCTGTCAGGGCTATATCCTACGAGCAGTACTTC.

In this sample, this clonotype turned up a few times. This sequence joins TRBV5-4 and TRBJ2-7, with D possibly matching TRBD1 (6 bases). V lost 2 bases and J 1 base, leaving 10 bases between the germline ends. Germline V CDR1 and CDR2: SGHNT, YYREEE (reference sequence). This CDR3 has 14 amino acids. This CDR3 is CASSLPGHSYEQYF. Here the CDR3 DNA reads TGTGCCAGCAGCTTACCGGGACATTCCTACGAGCAGTACTTC.

With respect to this clonotype: The junction shows a germline mismatch at one end, possibly a read error. This chain links TRBV4-1 with TRBJ2-6; maybe TRBD1 (6 bases). Germline V lookup: CDR1 MGHRA, CDR2 YSYEKL. The CDR3 runs to 18 residues. In DNA form, the CDR3 reads TGTGCCAGCAGCCAAGATTATGGGGGCCGCTCTGGGGCCAACGTCCCGACTTTC. This encodes CASSQDYGGRSGANVPTF.

This clonotype has a handful of counts. The rearrangement joins TRBV19 to TRBJ1-1, with 7 bases identical to TRBD1. Losses at the gene ends were 6 bases for V and 2 bases for J; bases not matched to a gene: 15. Germline V gene data show CDR1 as LNHDA and CDR2 as SQIVND (reference sequence). The CDR3 is 17 residues long. In DNA, the CDR3 is TGTGCCAGTAGCACAATCGGACAGGACCCCTTCAACACTGAAGCTTTCTTT. Amino acids: CASSTIGQDPFNTEAFF.